Listed here are 11 T cell receptor beta chains from one sample, sequenced in a study of Tregs in tolerant kidney transplant recipients. Repertoires were generated with immunoSEQ multiplex PCR, while TCRdb's copy carries only in-frame clones and drops some. The sample consists of about 83,000 clones, 98% of them appearing once. The source was CD4+ T cells from blood, collected before the transplant. These receptors were collected from a human donor who received a combined kidney and bone marrow transplant.

This clone was seen once. The chain combines TRBV5-3 with TRBJ2-7; TRBD2 agrees at 12 bases. TRBV5-3 is known as an ORF, though its function is uncertain. Trimming at V came to 3 bases and at J to 7 bases, leaving 11 bases not matched to a gene. The CDR3 sequence is 16 residues long. The CDR3 region is CARSSPGTSGSQEQYF. CDR3 in DNA: TGTGCCAGAAGCTCCCCCGGGACTAGCGGGTCCCAGGAGCAGTACTTC.

The CDR3 DNA reads TGTGCCAGCAGCGCAAGGCGACATTCTGGGGCCAACGTCCTGACTTTC. This gives the protein CASSARRHSGANVLTF. The chain couples TRBV9 to TRBJ2-6; D gene unclear. The CDR3 is 16 residues long. Trimming cost V 3 bases and J 1 base, with 11 bases left between them. The germline V gene encodes CDR1 SGDLS and CDR2 YYNGEE.

The chain has TRBV18 and TRBJ1-4, with TRBD1 identical over 9 bases. The CDR3 extends over 16 amino acids. Germline CDR1 reads KGHSH; CDR2 reads LQKENI. V lost 1 base to trimming and J lost 8 bases; unmatched junction nucleotides: 8. DNA for the CDR3: TGTGCCAGCTCACCACTGAACAGGGGGCCGGGGGAAAAACTGTTTTTT. Translation: CASSPLNRGPGEKLFF.

V usage is TRBV19 and J usage is TRBJ1-2; weak D call: TRBD1 (5 bases). Germline-derived CDR1 and CDR2 are LNHDA and SQIVND (reference sequence). This CDR3 spans 12 amino acids. V lost 7 bases to trimming and J lost 4 bases, with 10 bases between them. The CDR3 sequence is CASTDSSYGYTF. The CDR3, as DNA: TGTGCCAGTACAGACAGTTCCTATGGCTACACCTTC.

The chain is built from TRBV27 and TRBJ1-5; D is unresolved. CDR1 is MNHEY and CDR2 is SMNVEV in the germline V gene (reference sequence). The V gene lost 6 bases and the J gene lost 3 bases, with 15 bases spanning the gap. CDR3 length: 15 amino acids. In nucleotides, the CDR3 is TGTGCCAGCAGCCCAAATTGGAGGGCCAATCAGCCCCAGCATTTT. Protein sequence: CASSPNWRANQPQHF.

V is TRBV4-3 and J is TRBJ2-2; D not resolved. This CDR3 spans 16 amino acids. Germline V gene lookup returns CDR1 LGHNA and CDR2 YSLEER. V was clipped by 2 bases and J by 3 bases, with 13 bases between them. As DNA, the CDR3 is TGCGCCAGCAGCCAATCAATTTGGCACGACACCGGGGAGCTGTTTTTT. Protein: CASSQSIWHDTGELFF.

This chain's CDR3 is CASSSRDRGNTEAFF. The DNA for the CDR3 is TGCGCCAGCAGCTCGCGGGACAGGGGGAACACTGAAGCTTTCTTT. The chain links TRBV4-1 to TRBJ1-1; 10 bases are shared with TRBD1. CDR3 size: 15 residues. Germline values: CDR1 MGHRA, CDR2 YSYEKL. Germline trimming cut 5 bases from V and 1 base from J; bases unmatched to any gene: 4.

The chain joins TRBV5-4 to TRBJ2-3; 8 positions match TRBD2. J gave up 2 bases and V 4 bases, and 6 bases lay outside the gene matches. The germline V gene encodes CDR1 SGHNT and CDR2 YYREEE (reference sequence). This CDR3 spans 15 amino acids. CDR3 in DNA: TGTGCCAGCAGCCCCCGCGGGGGGCTCACAGATACGCAGTATTTT. Translating it yields CASSPRGGLTDTQYF.

The chain combines TRBV13 with TRBJ2-1, with 15 bases matching TRBD2. From germline, CDR1 is PRHDT and CDR2 FYEKMQ (reference sequence). V lost 6 bases, J lost 6 bases, and 3 bases stayed unmatched. This CDR3 contains 15 residues. Here the CDR3 DNA reads TGTGCCAGCAGACCGGGACTAGCGGGAGGCAATGAGCAGTTCTTC. It codes for CASRPGLAGGNEQFF.

This rearrangement joins TRBV5-4 to TRBJ2-7, with D maybe TRBD1 (5 bases). CDR1 and CDR2 (germline): SGHNT, YYREEE (reference sequence). The CDR3 has 13 residues. Trimming removed 1 base at V and 9 bases at J, with 14 bases between. CDR3 protein: CASSLKGAASQYF. The CDR3 DNA sequence: TGTGCCAGCAGCTTGAAAGGGGCTGCATCGCAGTACTTC.

The V gene is TRBV9, the J gene TRBJ2-3; perhaps TRBD2 as D (5 bases). The germline V and J ends were trimmed by 0 bases and 4 bases, with 12 bases remaining between them. In germline, CDR1 is SGDLS, CDR2 YYNGEE. The CDR3 has 15 residues. The CDR3 DNA reads as TGTGCCAGCAGCGTAGACGGGAAGGTCGCAGATACGCAGTATTTT. It encodes CASSVDGKVADTQYF.